The 18 T cell receptor beta chains below were found in one sample sequenced in a study of Ad26.COV2.S vaccination and SARS-CoV-2 variants. Indicated treatment: some 20 received Ad26.COV2.S at low or high dose, single or two shots; roughly 5 received placebo; per-sample allocation not given. Specimen acquisition occurred on day 63 following the initial vaccine or placebo injection. Profiled with immunoSEQ multiplex PCR; TCRdb holds only in-frame clones, not every one. This sample has fewer than 500,000 clones; 90% occur once, and the top ten carry around 4.5%. Sequencing used peripheral blood, obtained in a trial of Ad26.COV2.S vaccine versus placebo. These receptors were obtained from a person aged 18-60 years who received the Ad26.COV2.S COVID-19 vaccine or a placebo.

In DNA, the CDR3 is TGTGCCAGCAGTACTTGGACAGGGACCTACGAGCAGTACTTC. It codes for CASSTWTGTYEQYF. The V gene is TRBV27, the J gene TRBJ2-7, with 8 bases identical to TRBD1. Germline-derived CDR1 and CDR2 are MNHEY and SMNVEV (reference sequence). The CDR3 is 14 amino acids. The V gene end was trimmed by 5 bases and the J gene end by 2 bases; junction bases not matched to a gene: 5.

V usage is TRBV18 and J usage is TRBJ1-3; D call uncertain. This CDR3 region has 15 residues. Trimming cost V 3 bases and J 1 base, with 10 bases left between them. CDR1 is KGHSH and CDR2 is LQKENI in the germline V gene. CDR3 nucleotides: TGTGCCAGCTCACCCCAAGTCGTTTCTGGAAACACCATATATTTT. The encoded protein is CASSPQVVSGNTIYF.

This chain links TRBV10-1 with TRBJ2-1; TRBD2 agrees at 8 bases. The CDR3 contains 14 residues. J lost 0 bases, V lost 6 bases, and 1 base had no gene match. Germline V lookup: CDR1 WNHNN, CDR2 SYGVQD (reference sequence). DNA for the CDR3: TGCGCCAGCAGCGGGAGGGGCTCCTACAATGAGCAGTTCTTC. It yields the protein CASSGRGSYNEQFF.

This clone has a handful of counts. This rearrangement joins TRBV5-1 to TRBJ1-5, with TRBD1 as a possible D gene (6 bases). The CDR3 contains 15 residues. Germline loops: CDR1 SGHRS, CDR2 YFSETQ. Trimming took 4 bases from V and 7 from J, leaving 18 bases between them. The CDR3 DNA is TGCGCCAGCAGCCCAACCCCGGGGGCCGGGCAGCCCCAGCATTTT. Residues: CASSPTPGAGQPQHF.

V and J are TRBV9 and TRBJ2-1; 11 nucleotides match TRBD2. The V gene end was trimmed by 7 bases and the J gene end by 5 bases; junction bases not matched to a gene: 2. This CDR3 has 13 residues. Germline V gives CDR1 SGDLS, CDR2 YYNGEE. The CDR3 spells CASGTSGHNEQFF. In DNA form, the CDR3 reads TGTGCCAGCGGGACTAGCGGACACAATGAGCAGTTCTTC.

The chain uses TRBV7-6 and TRBJ2-3; 9 bases map to TRBD1. With V trimmed by 3 bases and J by 4 bases, 5 bases remained unmatched. CDR3 length: 15 residues. In germline, CDR1 is SGHVS, CDR2 FNYEAQ. CDR3 bases: TGTGCCAGCAGCTTTGACAGGGGGGTTTCAGATACGCAGTATTTT. This encodes CASSFDRGVSDTQYF. Together with reference TRBV7-6 and TRBJ2-3, the CDR3 gives the full variable domain: GAGVSQSPRYKVTKRGQDVALRCDPISGHVSLYWYRQALGQGPEFLTYFNYEAQQDKSGLPNDRFSAERPEGSISTLTIQRTEQRDSAMYRCASSFDRGVSDTQYFGPGTRLTVL.

The gene calls are TRBV18 and TRBJ2-5; maybe TRBD2 (6 bases). V lost 2 bases and J 2 bases, leaving 9 bases between the germline ends. This CDR3 is built from 14 residues. CDR1 is KGHSH and CDR2 is LQKENI in the germline V gene. CDR3 sequence (DNA): TGTGCCAGCTCACCAATAGCGGATCAAGAGACCCAGTACTTC. It specifies CASSPIADQETQYF.

The chain employs TRBV3-1 (or the pseudogene TRBV3-2) and TRBJ2-3; a weak D match, TRBD2 (6 bases). The CDR3 covers 13 residues. V was pared by 7 bases and J by 6 bases, with 14 bases between. Germline V gene data show CDR1 as LGHDT and CDR2 as YNNKEL (reference sequence). The CDR3 region is CASTGGVGDTQYF. CDR3 in DNA: TGTGCCAGCACCGGGGGAGTAGGGGATACGCAGTATTTT.

The V and J genes are TRBV19 and TRBJ2-1; TRBD2 might be the D (7 bases). V was clipped by 2 bases and J by 7 bases, with 15 bases between them. This CDR3 contains 15 residues. Germline CDR1 is LNHDA and CDR2 is SQIVND (reference sequence). CDR3 nucleotide sequence: TGTGCCAGTAGTATAACGGGGGGCTTTAGGAATGAGCAGTTCTTC. It is translated as CASSITGGFRNEQFF. The full variable domain, rest sourced from reference TRBV19 and TRBJ2-1, is DGGITQSPKYLFRKEGQNVTLSCEQNLNHDAMYWYRQDPGQGLRLIYYSQIVNDFQKGDIAEGYSVSREKKESFPLTVTSAQKNPTAFYLCASSITGGFRNEQFFGPGTRLTVL.

This clone was detected once. Other DNA sequences within the sample encode an identical CDR3. V gene TRBV19 combines with J gene TRBJ2-3, with unresolved D. The CDR3 consists of 14 residues. Germline V CDR1 and CDR2: LNHDA, SQIVND (reference sequence). Trimming stripped 3 bases from V and 0 bases from J, with 7 bases between. CDR3 residues: CASSIWGSTDTQYF. CDR3 nucleotide sequence: TGTGCCAGTAGTATTTGGGGTAGCACAGATACGCAGTATTTT.

V gene TRBV10-3 combines with J gene TRBJ2-7; D is ambiguous. The V gene lost 2 bases and the J gene lost 2 bases, with 10 bases spanning the gap. CDR3 length: 14 residues. CDR1 is ENHRY and CDR2 is SYGVKD in the germline V gene. As DNA, the CDR3 is TGTGCCATCAGTGAGATTCAGGCGACCTACGAGCAGTACTTC. Amino acids: CAISEIQATYEQYF.

The V gene is TRBV7-8, the J gene TRBJ1-1; 7 nucleotides agree with TRBD1. This CDR3 has 14 amino acids. The V gene end was trimmed by 4 bases and the J gene end by 6 bases; junction bases not matched to a gene: 8. CDR1 and CDR2 (germline): SGHVS, FQNEAQ. The CDR3 nucleotides read TGTGCCAGCAGCTCACACAGGGGAAGGGCTGAAGCTTTCTTT. Translation: CASSSHRGRAEAFF.

V gene TRBV2 combines with J gene TRBJ1-3, with D unclear. CDR1 and CDR2 from the germline V gene are SNHLY and FYNNEI. This CDR3 is built from 15 residues. Trimming removed 0 bases from V and 0 bases from J, with 6 bases in between. The CDR3 loop reads CASSEAGVSGNTIYF. DNA for the CDR3: TGTGCCAGCAGTGAAGCCGGGGTCTCTGGAAACACCATATATTTT.

The genes are TRBV24-1 and TRBJ2-2; 7 bases map to TRBD2. The trim removed 3 bases at V and 3 bases at J, leaving 15 bases unmatched. Looked up from germline, CDR1 is KGHDR and CDR2 is SFDVKD. This CDR3 has 19 amino acids. CDR3 in amino acids: CATSDPPGRDYGYTGELFF. Here the CDR3 DNA reads TGTGCCACCAGTGATCCCCCAGGCCGGGACTACGGCTACACCGGGGAGCTGTTTTTT.

The V gene is TRBV7-8, the J gene TRBJ1-1; TRBD1 might be the D (6 bases). From germline, CDR1 is SGHVS and CDR2 FQNEAQ. Deletions cut 1 base from V and 12 bases from J, with 12 bases between. The CDR3 has 12 amino acids. Here the CDR3 DNA reads TGTGCCAGCAGCTTAGGTACAGGGTATACTTTCTTT. Amino acid sequence: CASSLGTGYTFF.

The chain carries TRBV30 and TRBJ2-3; TRBD1 matches at 8 bases. CDR3 length: 15 residues. Looked up from germline, CDR1 is GTSNPN and CDR2 is SVGIG (reference sequence). The J segment lost 2 bases and the V segment lost 3 bases, leaving 7 bases of the junction unmatched. The CDR3 region is CAWRQGGRITDTQYF. CDR3 DNA: TGTGCCTGGAGACAGGGGGGACGGATCACAGATACGCAGTATTTT.

The V gene is TRBV29-1, the J gene TRBJ2-1; TRBD2 matches at 8 bases. With 1 base clipped from V and 4 bases from J, the junction kept 9 bases outside the gene matches. CDR3 size: 16 residues. Germline loops: CDR1 SQVTM, CDR2 ANQGSEA. In nucleotides, the CDR3 is TGCAGCGTTGAAGGGTTAGCGGGATTAAGGTACAATGAGCAGTTCTTC. Protein sequence: CSVEGLAGLRYNEQFF.

The rearrangement joins TRBV19 to TRBJ2-3; 8 bases are shared with TRBD2. CDR1 and CDR2 from the germline V gene are LNHDA and SQIVND (reference sequence). Trimming took 6 bases from V and 2 from J; bases not matched to a gene: 4. The CDR3 length is 14 residues. The CDR3, as DNA: TGTGCCAGTAGACGCGGGGGGACCACAGATACGCAGTATTTT. Its translation is CASRRGGTTDTQYF. Based on the CDR3 plus reference TRBV19 and TRBJ2-3, the full variable domain is DGGITQSPKYLFRKEGQNVTLSCEQNLNHDAMYWYRQDPGQGLRLIYYSQIVNDFQKGDIAEGYSVSREKKESFPLTVTSAQKNPTAFYLCASRRGGTTDTQYFGPGTRLTVL.